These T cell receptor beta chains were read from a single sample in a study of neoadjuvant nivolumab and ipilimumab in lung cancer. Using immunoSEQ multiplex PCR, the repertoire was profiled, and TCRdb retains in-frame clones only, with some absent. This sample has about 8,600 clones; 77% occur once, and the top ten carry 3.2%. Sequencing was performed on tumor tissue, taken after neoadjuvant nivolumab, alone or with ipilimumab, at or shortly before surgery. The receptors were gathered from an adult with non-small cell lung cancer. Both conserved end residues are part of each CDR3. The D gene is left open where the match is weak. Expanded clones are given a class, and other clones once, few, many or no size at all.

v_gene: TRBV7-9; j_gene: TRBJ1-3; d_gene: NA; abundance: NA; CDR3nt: TGTGCCAGCAGCCCAGGTCGTATTTCAGGCTCTGGAAACACCATATATTTT; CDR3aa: CASSPGRISGSGNTIYF
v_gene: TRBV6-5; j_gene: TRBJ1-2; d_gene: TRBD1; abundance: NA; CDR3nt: TGTGCCAGCAGCCCCGACAGGGTATATGGCTACACCTTC; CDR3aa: CASSPDRVYGYTF
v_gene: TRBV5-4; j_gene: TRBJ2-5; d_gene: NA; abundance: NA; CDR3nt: TGTGCCAGCAGCTTGTCAGAGACCCAGTACTTC; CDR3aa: CASSLSETQYF
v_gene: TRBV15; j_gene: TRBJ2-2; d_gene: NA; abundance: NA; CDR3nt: TGTGCCACCAACTCGGGGGATGGAACCGGGGAGCTGTTTTTT; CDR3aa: CATNSGDGTGELFF
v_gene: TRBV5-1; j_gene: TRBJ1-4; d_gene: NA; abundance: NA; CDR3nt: TGCGCCAGCAGCCTGCGAATAAATGAAAAACTGTTTTTT; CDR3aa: CASSLRINEKLFF
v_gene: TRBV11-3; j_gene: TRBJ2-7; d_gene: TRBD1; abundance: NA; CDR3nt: TGTGCCAGCAGCTTAGGACCGGACAGGGAGCAGTACTTC; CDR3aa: CASSLGPDREQYF
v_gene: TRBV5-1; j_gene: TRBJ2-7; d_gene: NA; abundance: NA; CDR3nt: TGCGCCAGCAGTACAGGCCCCTTCTCCTACGAGCAGTACTTC; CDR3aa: CASSTGPFSYEQYF
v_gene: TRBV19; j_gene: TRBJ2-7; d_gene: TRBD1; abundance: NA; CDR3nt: TGTGCCAGTAGGGGACAGGGGCCCACCGGGGACGAGCAGTACTTC; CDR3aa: CASRGQGPTGDEQYF
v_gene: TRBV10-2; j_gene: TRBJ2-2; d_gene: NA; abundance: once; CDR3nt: TGCGCCAGCAGTGAGGGGTTGGTATTCAGTAACACCGGGGAGCTGTTTTTT; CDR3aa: CASSEGLVFSNTGELFF
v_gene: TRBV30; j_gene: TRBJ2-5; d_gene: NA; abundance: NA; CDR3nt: TGTGCCTGGAGTGTTCGGGTTGAAGAGACCCAGTACTTC; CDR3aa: CAWSVRVEETQYF
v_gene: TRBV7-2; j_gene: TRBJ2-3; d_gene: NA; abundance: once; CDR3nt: TGTGCCAGCAGCTTAGAATCCCTATTTGGGACAGATACGCAGTATTTT; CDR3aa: CASSLESLFGTDTQYF
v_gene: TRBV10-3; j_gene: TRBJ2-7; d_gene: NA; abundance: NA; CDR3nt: TGTGCCATCAGTGATCAACAGGGTATATCCTACGAGCAGTACTTC; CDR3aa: CAISDQQGISYEQYF
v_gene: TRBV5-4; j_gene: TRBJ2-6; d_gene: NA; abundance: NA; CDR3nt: TGTGCCAGCAGACCGGGACTCCCGCAGGGGGCCAACGTCCTGACTTTC; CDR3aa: CASRPGLPQGANVLTF
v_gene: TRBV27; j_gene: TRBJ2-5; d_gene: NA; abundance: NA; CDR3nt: TGTGCCAGCAGTTTTAACGCAGACGGGACCCAGTACTTC; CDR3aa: CASSFNADGTQYF
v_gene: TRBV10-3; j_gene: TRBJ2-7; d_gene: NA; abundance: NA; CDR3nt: TGTGCCATCAGTGGGACAGTAAACTACGAGCAGTACTTC; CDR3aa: CAISGTVNYEQYF
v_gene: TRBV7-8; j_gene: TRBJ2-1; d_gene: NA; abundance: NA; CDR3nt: TGTGCCAGCAGCTTCTGGTCTCTTTATTCCTACAATGAGCAGTTCTTC; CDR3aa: CASSFWSLYSYNEQFF
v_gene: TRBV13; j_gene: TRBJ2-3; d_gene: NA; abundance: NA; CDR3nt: TGTGCCAGCAGCTCCATCTGGGGGTCGCAGTATTTT; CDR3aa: CASSSIWGSQYF
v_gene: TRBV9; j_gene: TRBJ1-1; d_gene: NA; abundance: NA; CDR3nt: TGTGCCAGCAGCGGTCAGTACACTGAAGCTTTCTTT; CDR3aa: CASSGQYTEAFF
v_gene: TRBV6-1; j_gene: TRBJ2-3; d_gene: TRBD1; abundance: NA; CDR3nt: TGTGCCAGCAGTATACGGGACAGATACACAGATACGCAGTATTTT; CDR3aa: CASSIRDRYTDTQYF
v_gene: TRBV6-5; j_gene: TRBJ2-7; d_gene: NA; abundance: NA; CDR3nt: TGTGCCAGCAGTTACGCCAGGGGGGGGTACGAGCAGTACTTC; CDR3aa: CASSYARGGYEQYF
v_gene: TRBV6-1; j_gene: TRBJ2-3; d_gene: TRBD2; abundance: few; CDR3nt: TGTGCCAGCAGTGAAGAAGATAGCGGGGTAACTACGCAGTATTTT; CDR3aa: CASSEEDSGVTTQYF
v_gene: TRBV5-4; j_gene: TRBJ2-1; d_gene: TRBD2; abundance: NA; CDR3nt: TGTGCCAGCAGCTCCCCTGGGACTAGCGGTTTCTCCTACAATGAGCAGTTCTTC; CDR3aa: CASSSPGTSGFSYNEQFF